This T cell receptor beta chain derives from a study of CD8+ T cells in alopecia areata. V was pared by 5 bases and J by 4 bases, with 10 bases of the junction left unmatched. From germline, CDR1 is SGHTA and CDR2 FQGNSA. There are 16 residues in the CDR3. The sample's treatment: oral pan-JAK inhibitor, 5-10 mg twice daily. Sampling of alopecia areata patients yielded lesional scalp punch biopsies as well as peripheral blood. Isolated RNA was reverse transcribed into cDNA used as the sequencing template. Clones were read by immunoSEQ multiplex PCR, and TCRdb kept only the in-frame ones, dropping some. Here the sample spans under 150,000 clones, approximately 60% being singletons. This clone is categorized as medium-sized. What it binds is unknown. Study observations and caveats: Because of a solitary nonresponder, the connection of baseline CD8+ expansion to response stays uncertain. It was lesional scalp, especially alopecia totalis/universalis, that showed higher clonality than normal scalp. Compared with mice, patients displayed less clear TCR sharing, possibly for HLA-related reasons.

The chain carries TRBV7-2 and TRBJ2-2, with TRBD2 matching 7 bases. The sequences come from CD4+ T cells sorted from blood, collected at week 4, from a patient treated with tofacitinib. The TCR comes from a human donor with alopecia areata. CDR3 sequence reads: CASSPGSGGSTGELFF. The CDR3 DNA sequence: TGTGCCAGCAGCCCAGGCAGTGGCGGGAGCACCGGGGAGCTGTTTTTT.